This T cell receptor (beta chain) originates from a study of TIL therapy for anti-PD-1-resistant metastatic lung cancer. About the research overall: A handful of tumors were EGFR-mutant and two were ALK-rearranged.

Germline V lookup: CDR1 LNHDA, CDR2 SQIVND (reference sequence). V was clipped by 2 bases and J by 3 bases, with 11 bases between them. The CDR3 is 15 residues long. The libraries were made with immunoSEQ v3. Libraries were sequenced to around 2 million read pairs (survey) or roughly 4.5-6.5 million (deep). The assay was immunoSEQ multiplex PCR, and TCRdb's table has in-frame clones only and misses some. In the table there are 20,000 to 25,000 clones, more than 60% of which are singletons. This clone was seen once. Time point given: pre-treatment sample, taken before nivolumab and TIL therapy. Source: blood, taken at baseline. This clonotype was sampled from a person aged 25-85 years with non-small cell lung cancer. The V call is TRBV19, the J call TRBJ2-1; D remains ambiguous. Here the CDR3 DNA reads TGTGCCAGTAGTATAAGCGATCTCCTCTACAATGAGCAGTTCTTC. Protein sequence: CASSISDLLYNEQFF.